This T cell receptor (beta chain) was sequenced during a study of vaccination effects on CD4 cells after COVID-19. Study information: Ahead of sequencing, the ViraFEST assay grew antigen-specific CD4+ T cells using viral peptide pools. Study-wide results and limits: Few convalescent patients, and no early post-infection timepoints, were available to the study. By a late point after vaccination, infection- and vaccine-induced clones had shrunk markedly through clonal contraction.

Regarding this clone: Its antigen is undetermined.

Trimming pared 8 bases from V and 0 bases from J, leaving 21 bases between. Per the germline V gene, CDR1 is SNHLY and CDR2 is FYNNEI. CDR3 length: 17 amino acids. On day 10 of culture, CD4+ T cells were separated out. Vaccine recipients had no previous SARS-CoV-2 infection; their nucleocapsid antibodies were negative. The table came from immunoSEQ multiplex PCR; TCRdb's copy has only in-frame clones and leaves some out. The sample contains about 53,000 clones, about 74% of which appear only once. The sequence derives from a human donor who received a COVID-19 vaccine. Sequencing used CD4+ T cells from PBMCs cultured without peptide, obtained before COVID-19 vaccination. The chain links TRBV2 to TRBJ2-3, with a possible D match to TRBD2 (5 bases). Here the CDR3 reads CASSLAENNLSTDTQYF. CDR3 nucleotides: TGTGCCAGCTCCCTAGCCGAGAATAATCTTAGCACAGATACGCAGTATTTT.